These T cell receptor beta chains were read from a single sample in a study of OX40 agonist ivuxolimab in advanced cancers. Assay used: immunoSEQ multiplex PCR; TCRdb lists only in-frame clones, some missing. The repertoire holds about 78,000 clones, with 84% as singletons. Here the sequenced sample was CD4+ or CD8+ T cells sorted from blood, taken in a trial of the OX40 agonist ivuxolimab. Source of these receptors: an adult with an advanced solid tumor such as melanoma, head and neck, liver or kidney cancer. Each CDR3 is given with its conserved first and last residue. Not all rows give a size; the values are once, few, many and, for expanded clones, a class.

cdr3_length: 14; v_call: TRBV29-1; clone_size: NA; cdr3_aa: CSAIPGYRGETQYF
cdr3_length: 14; v_call: TRBV6-1; clone_size: NA; cdr3_aa: CASSAGLTNTEAFF
cdr3_length: 13; v_call: TRBV10-2; clone_size: NA; cdr3_aa: CASSADRNTEAFF
cdr3_length: 15; v_call: TRBV28; clone_size: NA; cdr3_aa: CASSFVGATNEKLFF
cdr3_length: 14; v_call: TRBV7-2; clone_size: NA; cdr3_aa: CASSWTGAKYEQYF
cdr3_length: 11; v_call: TRBV18; clone_size: NA; cdr3_aa: CASSPDSLAHF
cdr3_length: 14; v_call: TRBV6-1; clone_size: few; cdr3_aa: CASSENGGHQPQHF
cdr3_length: 14; v_call: TRBV5-6; clone_size: NA; cdr3_aa: CASTRVGGKNEQYF
cdr3_length: 16; v_call: TRBV28; clone_size: NA; cdr3_aa: CASSNNPGQSLSEQYF
cdr3_length: 13; v_call: TRBV5-1; clone_size: NA; cdr3_aa: CASSLAYQETQYF
cdr3_length: 14; v_call: TRBV14; clone_size: NA; cdr3_aa: CASSQSLRNSPLHF
cdr3_length: 14; v_call: TRBV5-6; clone_size: NA; cdr3_aa: CASSKRQGGTEAFF
cdr3_length: 12; v_call: TRBV18; clone_size: NA; cdr3_aa: CASSPEDVEAFF
cdr3_length: 11; v_call: TRBV5-1; clone_size: NA; cdr3_aa: CASSPTWGRHF
cdr3_length: 15; v_call: TRBV5-1; clone_size: NA; cdr3_aa: CASSLDGDPNQPQHF
cdr3_length: 14; v_call: TRBV7-2; clone_size: NA; cdr3_aa: CASSSTGIGNTIYF
cdr3_length: 14; v_call: TRBV11-2; clone_size: NA; cdr3_aa: CASSLITGWQGYTF
cdr3_length: 14; v_call: TRBV2; clone_size: few; cdr3_aa: CASRDRGRYNEQFF
cdr3_length: 14; v_call: TRBV19; clone_size: few; cdr3_aa: CASRGQGRKETQYF
cdr3_length: 17; v_call: TRBV5-1; clone_size: NA; cdr3_aa: CASISQGPSSGANVLTF
cdr3_length: 15; v_call: TRBV9; clone_size: NA; cdr3_aa: CASSVVGFGANVLTF
cdr3_length: 16; v_call: TRBV6-1; clone_size: NA; cdr3_aa: CASSDLVSQRIYGYTF
cdr3_length: 16; v_call: TRBV7-8; clone_size: NA; cdr3_aa: CAITPYQEALQETQYF
cdr3_length: 14; v_call: TRBV7-6; clone_size: NA; cdr3_aa: CASSPRDAYNEQFF
cdr3_length: 15; v_call: TRBV4-1; clone_size: NA; cdr3_aa: CASSQPRTGMTEAFF
cdr3_length: 14; v_call: TRBV10-1; clone_size: NA; cdr3_aa: CASRATGWDTEAFF
cdr3_length: 18; v_call: TRBV7-9; clone_size: many; cdr3_aa: CASSRGLAGGRSTGELFF
cdr3_length: 12; v_call: TRBV7-2; clone_size: NA; cdr3_aa: CASTLGQTEQFF
cdr3_length: 19; v_call: TRBV5-4; clone_size: NA; cdr3_aa: CASSSPQGALPSSNQPQHF
cdr3_length: 15; v_call: TRBV4-3; clone_size: NA; cdr3_aa: CASSQDRSGGYEQYF
cdr3_length: 13; v_call: TRBV7-2; clone_size: NA; cdr3_aa: CASSYGRNYGYTF
cdr3_length: 15; v_call: TRBV5-5; clone_size: NA; cdr3_aa: CASSHTHSPGNTIYF
cdr3_length: 13; v_call: TRBV10-3; clone_size: NA; cdr3_aa: CAIRSGHQETQYF
cdr3_length: 17; v_call: TRBV9; clone_size: NA; cdr3_aa: CASSVFPTGLASYEQYF
cdr3_length: 13; v_call: TRBV19; clone_size: NA; cdr3_aa: CASSLDSNQPQHF
cdr3_length: 11; v_call: TRBV20-1; clone_size: NA; cdr3_aa: CSARVLGTQYF
cdr3_length: 20; v_call: TRBV21-1; clone_size: NA; cdr3_aa: CASWHGSGSHSFPSTDTQYF
cdr3_length: 14; v_call: TRBV7-9; clone_size: NA; cdr3_aa: CASRFSVTADTQYF
cdr3_length: 16; v_call: TRBV2; clone_size: NA; cdr3_aa: CASSDQLGGSGNTIYF
cdr3_length: 15; v_call: TRBV6-5; clone_size: NA; cdr3_aa: CASSYSRNSGNTIYF
cdr3_length: 15; v_call: TRBV5-4; clone_size: NA; cdr3_aa: CASSFPTGEHNEQFF
cdr3_length: 14; v_call: TRBV6-5; clone_size: few; cdr3_aa: CASRGQSDNQPQHF
cdr3_length: 15; v_call: TRBV4-2; clone_size: NA; cdr3_aa: CASSPKAGVSDTQYF
cdr3_length: 14; v_call: TRBV28; clone_size: NA; cdr3_aa: CASSTGLANYGYTF
cdr3_length: 17; v_call: TRBV27; clone_size: NA; cdr3_aa: CASSFSHRGPGGNTIYF
cdr3_length: 19; v_call: TRBV10-3; clone_size: NA; cdr3_aa: CAISESLQWGLAGADTQYF
cdr3_length: 15; v_call: TRBV5-4; clone_size: NA; cdr3_aa: CASSLGSGSYNEQFF
cdr3_length: 14; v_call: TRBV10-3; clone_size: few; cdr3_aa: CAISEGDRNQPQHF
cdr3_length: 15; v_call: TRBV18; clone_size: NA; cdr3_aa: CASSPLRENGYGYTF
cdr3_length: 18; v_call: TRBV12-5; clone_size: NA; cdr3_aa: CASGLGTPGQYSNQPQHF
cdr3_length: 15; v_call: TRBV30; clone_size: few; cdr3_aa: CAWISNIASGNTIYF
cdr3_length: 12; v_call: TRBV29-1; clone_size: NA; cdr3_aa: CSVEGFSTEAFF
cdr3_length: 16; v_call: TRBV11-1; clone_size: few; cdr3_aa: CASSPLWRLGGETQYF
cdr3_length: 12; v_call: TRBV4-1; clone_size: NA; cdr3_aa: CASSQGGETQYF
cdr3_length: 15; v_call: TRBV5-5; clone_size: NA; cdr3_aa: CASSLTGDVQETQYF
cdr3_length: 14; v_call: TRBV5-4; clone_size: NA; cdr3_aa: CASSSSGGAETQYF
cdr3_length: 13; v_call: TRBV2; clone_size: NA; cdr3_aa: CASRREATDTQYF